Below, 17 T cell receptor beta chains from the same sample are listed, as sequenced in a study of STAT5B mutations in CD4+ large granular lymphocyte leukemia. The data were produced by immunoSEQ multiplex PCR, yet TCRdb's version contains in-frame clones alone and is incomplete. The repertoire consists of about 4,900 clones, with 70% to 90% occurring once and the leading ten covering approximately 71%. Material: PBMCs. Every receptor here comes from a middle-aged man with CD4+ T-cell large granular lymphocyte leukemia.

CDR3 sequence: CASRLQVLNEKLFF. CDR3 sequence (DNA): TGTGCCAGCAGACTACAGGTTCTAAATGAAAAACTGTTTTTT. This chain links TRBV7-2 with TRBJ1-4; D is possibly TRBD1 (5 bases). CDR1 is SGHTA, CDR2 FQGNSA, per germline. V was trimmed by 6 bases and J by 5 bases, leaving 13 bases between them. The CDR3 runs 14 residues.

The V and J genes are TRBV29-1 and TRBJ1-3, with 7 bases fitting TRBD1. Germline lookup yields CDR1 SQVTM and CDR2 ANQGSEA. CDR3 length: 13 amino acids. The J segment lost 5 bases and the V segment lost 4 bases, leaving 5 bases of the junction unmatched. The CDR3 region is CSVAETGRNTIYF. In DNA, the CDR3 is TGCAGCGTTGCAGAGACAGGGAGAAACACCATATATTTT. The full variable domain, with the rest looked up from reference TRBV29-1 and TRBJ1-3, is SAVISQKPSRDICQRGTSLTIQCQVDSQVTMMFWYRQQPGQSLTLIATANQGSEATYESGFVIDKFPISRPNLTFSTLTVSNMSPEDSSIYLCSVAETGRNTIYFGEGSWLTVV.

The V gene is TRBV5-1, the J gene TRBJ1-3; unclear D gene. The ends were cut back, 0 bases at V and 0 bases at J, with 7 bases in the middle. This CDR3 comprises 15 residues. The germline gives CDR1 SGHRS, CDR2 YFSETQ. The CDR3 is CASSLAQASGNTIYF. CDR3 DNA sequence: TGCGCCAGCAGCTTGGCCCAGGCCTCTGGAAACACCATATATTTT.

The rearrangement links TRBV6-1 to TRBJ2-7; D is undetermined. The germline V and J ends were trimmed by 1 base and 0 bases, with 10 bases remaining between them. CDR3 size: 15 residues. CDR1 and CDR2 (germline): MNHNS, SASEGT. The CDR3 DNA is TGTGCCAGCAGTGAAGGTTCCGCTCCCTCCTACGAGCAGTACTTC. Its protein product is CASSEGSAPSYEQYF.

The CDR3 DNA reads as TGCGCCAGCAGCCGTGCAGGGGGGACAGATACGCAGTATTTT. Its protein is CASSRAGGTDTQYF. The rearrangement links TRBV5-1 to TRBJ2-3, with D tentatively TRBD1 (7 bases). The CDR3 loop spans 14 amino acids. Looked up from germline, CDR1 is SGHRS and CDR2 is YFSETQ. The ends were cut back, 4 bases at V and 3 bases at J, with 12 bases in the middle.

This chain links TRBV9 with TRBJ1-1; 9 positions match TRBD1. V gave up 1 base and J gave up 3 bases; unmatched junction bases: 4. This CDR3 has 15 amino acids. In germline, CDR1 is SGDLS, CDR2 YYNGEE. CDR3 bases: TGTGCCAGCAGCGTACCCCGGGACAGGGACACTGAAGCTTTCTTT. The encoded protein is CASSVPRDRDTEAFF.

Only a few counts were recorded for this clone. The rearrangement links TRBV11-2 to TRBJ2-1; TRBD2 is a possible D gene (6 bases). The CDR3 loop spans 15 amino acids. In germline, CDR1 is SGHAT, CDR2 FQNNGV. V was clipped by 3 bases and J by 5 bases, with 14 bases between them. DNA of the CDR3: TGTGCCAGCAGCTTCACAGGAGGGAGTGACAATGAGCAGTTCTTC. Encoded protein: CASSFTGGSDNEQFF.

Relative to its sample, this clone is medium-sized. The chain carries TRBV7-2 and TRBJ1-2, with D perhaps TRBD1 (6 bases). Trimming took 7 bases from V and 7 from J, leaving 19 bases between them. The CDR3 sequence is 14 residues long. The germline V gene encodes CDR1 SGHTA and CDR2 FQGNSA. CDR3 in amino acids: CASKLGGAVFGYTF. CDR3 bases: TGTGCCAGCAAACTGGGGGGCGCAGTCTTTGGCTACACCTTC.

The V gene is TRBV11-3, the J gene TRBJ2-1; tentative D call: TRBD1 (5 bases). The V end lost 0 bases, the J end lost 8 bases, and 11 bases lay between the germline ends. Germline V gene lookup returns CDR1 SGHNT and CDR2 YENEEA. This CDR3 comprises 14 residues. In DNA form, the CDR3 reads TGTGCCAGCAGCTTAGACAGGGCCGGCGATGAGCAGTTCTTC. This encodes CASSLDRAGDEQFF.

The chain combines TRBV6-1 with TRBJ2-1; D unresolved. This CDR3 spans 16 amino acids. V was pared by 0 bases and J by 2 bases, with 11 bases between. Germline CDR1 reads MNHNS; CDR2 reads SASEGT. CDR3 protein: CASSEAQQYPYNEQFF. DNA of the CDR3: TGTGCCAGCAGTGAAGCGCAACAGTACCCCTACAATGAGCAGTTCTTC.

The genes are TRBV5-1 and TRBJ2-5, with 7 positions matching TRBD1. The CDR3 has 16 residues. V lost 0 bases and J lost 5; bases outside the gene matches: 10. Germline assignment: CDR1 SGHRS and CDR2 YFSETQ. CDR3 nucleotides: TGCGCCAGCAGCTTGGTACAGGGGTTTGGTGAGGAGACCCAGTACTTC. It is translated as CASSLVQGFGEETQYF.

This clone showed up just once. V gene TRBV10-3 combines with J gene TRBJ2-5, with 10 nucleotides matching TRBD1. The CDR3 extends over 14 amino acids. Looked up from germline, CDR1 is ENHRY and CDR2 is SYGVKD. With V trimmed by 4 bases and J by 5 bases, 4 bases remained unmatched. The CDR3 sequence: CAISAVGQGETQYF. CDR3 coding DNA: TGTGCCATCAGTGCTGTGGGACAGGGGGAGACCCAGTACTTC.

This chain connects TRBV29-1 to TRBJ2-1, with 7 bases aligning to TRBD2. The ends lost 7 bases at V and 8 bases at J; junction bases unmatched: 14. This CDR3 comprises 14 residues. The germline gives CDR1 SQVTM, CDR2 ANQGSEA. This CDR3 is CSAGNGEGFDEQFF. CDR3 sequence (DNA): TGCAGCGCCGGAAACGGGGAGGGATTTGATGAGCAGTTCTTC.

This chain uses TRBV7-6 with TRBJ2-7, with D perhaps given as TRBD1 or TRBD2 (7 bases each). Germline CDR1 is SGHVS and CDR2 is FNYEAQ. Between the trimmed V and J ends, which lost 1 base and 6 bases, there was a span of 16 bases. The CDR3 spans 15 residues. The CDR3 DNA reads TGTGCCAGCAGCTTAGTAGGCCAGGGGGGGTTCGAGCAGTACTTC. As protein: CASSLVGQGGFEQYF.

V gene TRBV11-3 combines with J gene TRBJ2-7; 10 bases agree with TRBD1. The germline gives CDR1 SGHNT, CDR2 YENEEA. The length of the CDR3 is 16 residues. Unmatched junction bases numbered 5, after V lost 0 bases and J lost 3 bases. The CDR3 is CASSLERTGGDYEQYF. The CDR3 DNA follows: TGTGCCAGCAGCTTAGAACGGACAGGGGGTGACTACGAGCAGTACTTC.

The chain combines TRBV7-9 with TRBJ1-4; no clear D gene. The germline CDR1 and CDR2 sequences are SEHNR and FQNEAQ (reference sequence). V lost 5 bases and J 8 bases, leaving 18 bases between the germline ends. The CDR3 runs 15 residues. The CDR3 protein is CASSPFESVREKLFF. The CDR3 bases are TGTGCCAGCAGCCCATTCGAAAGCGTTAGGGAAAAACTGTTTTTT.

The V gene is TRBV11-3, the J gene TRBJ2-7, with 9 bases that match TRBD1. With V trimmed by 5 bases and J by 3 bases, 5 bases remained unmatched. The CDR3 totals 14 residues. CDR1 is SGHNT, CDR2 YENEEA, per germline. CDR3: CASSPGQGFYEQYF. DNA for the CDR3: TGTGCCAGCAGCCCGGGACAGGGTTTCTACGAGCAGTACTTC.